These 30 T cell receptor beta chains were all obtained from the same sample, sequenced in a study of blood T cell repertoires in COVID-19. Assay used: immunoSEQ multiplex PCR; TCRdb lists only in-frame clones, some missing. The table shows some 370,000 clones, with less than 90% occurring only once. The source material was PBMCs or T cells enriched from blood (not recorded which). Receptor source: a woman aged 50 to 60 who had recovered from COVID-19.

The chain has TRBV11-2 and TRBJ2-3, with 15 bases that match TRBD2. CDR1 and CDR2 (germline): SGHAT, FQNNGV. The V and J ends lost 5 bases and 6 bases, in that order; junction bases with no gene match: 6. The CDR3 consists of 16 residues. CDR3 nucleotide sequence: TGTGCCAGCAGCCGGGGACTAGCGGGGGGCGGGGATACGCAGTATTTT. This codes for CASSRGLAGGGDTQYF.

The CDR3 coding sequence is TGTGCCAGCAGTGAGGAGGGCTCCCGGCGATATGGCTACACCTTC. This gives the protein CASSEEGSRRYGYTF. J is TRBJ1-2 and V is TRBV2; D gene unclear. Trimming pared 3 bases from V and 5 bases from J, leaving 16 bases between. The CDR3 consists of 15 residues. In germline, CDR1 is SNHLY, CDR2 FYNNEI.

V and J are TRBV5-1 and TRBJ1-5, with 11 bases fitting TRBD1. The CDR3 has 16 amino acids. CDR1 is SGHRS, CDR2 YFSETQ, per germline. With V trimmed by 4 bases and J by 8 bases, 11 bases remained unmatched. CDR3 bases: TGCGCCAGCAGCCCAGAGGGGACAGGGGGTTTGAAGCCCCAGCATTTT. It translates to CASSPEGTGGLKPQHF.

This clone was counted only a few times. The V and J genes are TRBV20-1 and TRBJ1-5, with unresolved D. Trimming pared 3 bases from V and 3 bases from J, leaving 12 bases between. The CDR3 totals 14 residues. The germline V gene has CDR1 DFQATT and CDR2 SNEGSKA (reference sequence). The CDR3 spells CSASLGPSNQPQHF. The CDR3 nucleotides read TGCAGTGCTAGTTTGGGCCCTTCCAATCAGCCCCAGCATTTT.

V usage is TRBV18 and J usage is TRBJ1-2, with a weak D call TRBD1 (5 bases). V was clipped by 2 bases and J by 5 bases, with 21 bases between them. This CDR3 contains 17 residues. CDR1 is KGHSH, CDR2 LQKENI, per germline. This chain's CDR3 is CASSPDLGRDFRYGYTF. The CDR3 nucleotides read TGTGCCAGCTCACCAGACCTCGGCAGGGATTTTCGTTATGGCTACACCTTC.

The chain employs TRBV2 and TRBJ1-2; 9 bases fit TRBD1. This CDR3 region has 13 residues. J lost 5 bases, V lost 7 bases, and 5 bases had no gene match. CDR1 SNHLY and CDR2 FYNNEI come from the germline V gene. The CDR3 loop is CASTGGQGYGYTF. The DNA of the CDR3 is TGTGCCAGCACGGGGGGACAGGGTTATGGCTACACCTTC.

The chain recombines TRBV29-1 with TRBJ1-2; no reliable D call. The germline V gene encodes CDR1 SQVTM and CDR2 ANQGSEA. This CDR3 comprises 12 residues. Trimming pared 4 bases from V and 3 bases from J, leaving 9 bases between. CDR3 amino acids: CSVAKGDYGYTF. The CDR3 region has the DNA TGCAGCGTTGCTAAGGGAGACTATGGCTACACCTTC.

The J gene is TRBJ1-1, the V gene TRBV9; D may be TRBD1 (5 bases). CDR1 SGDLS and CDR2 YYNGEE come from the germline V gene. The CDR3 is made up of 15 amino acids. V gave up 3 bases and J gave up 4 bases, with 16 bases separating them. As DNA, the CDR3 is TGTGCCAGCAGCGCCGGGGGGACGAGGGGCACTGAAGCTTTCTTT. Translation gives CASSAGGTRGTEAFF.

The chain employs TRBV4-1 and TRBJ1-1, with D tentatively TRBD1 (6 bases). Germline lookup yields CDR1 MGHRA and CDR2 YSYEKL. This CDR3 is 15 amino acids long. Trimming took 4 bases from V and 8 from J, leaving 20 bases between them. The CDR3 loop reads CASSLMGGPNTEAFF. The CDR3 DNA follows: TGCGCCAGCAGCCTCATGGGGGGGCCAAATACCGAAGCTTTCTTT.

The chain carries TRBV7-8 and TRBJ1-1; TRBD1 might be the D (5 bases). V was trimmed by 0 bases and J by 0 bases, leaving 11 bases between them. This CDR3 is 16 amino acids long. Germline assignment: CDR1 SGHVS and CDR2 FQNEAQ. The CDR3 DNA follows: TGTGCCAGCAGCTTAGCAGGGGCCTATATGAACACTGAAGCTTTCTTT. Translated, it gives CASSLAGAYMNTEAFF.

The chain links TRBV2 to TRBJ1-2; the D gene is possibly TRBD1 (5 bases). CDR1 is SNHLY and CDR2 is FYNNEI in the germline V gene. This CDR3 is built from 14 residues. V was cut by 8 bases and J by 1 base, with 14 bases left in between. CDR3 in amino acids: CASFQGLYNYGYTF. The CDR3 DNA sequence: TGTGCCAGCTTCCAGGGTCTTTATAACTATGGCTACACCTTC.

The chain is built from TRBV9 and TRBJ1-6, with D uncertain. CDR1 and CDR2 from the germline V gene are SGDLS and YYNGEE. The V and J ends lost 1 base and 3 bases respectively, with 11 bases between them. The CDR3 totals 16 residues. In DNA form, the CDR3 reads TGTGCCAGCAGCGTACGTGAGGAAGTCTATAATTCACCCCTCCACTTT. It encodes CASSVREEVYNSPLHF.

The chain carries TRBV7-2 and TRBJ2-7; 9 bases align to TRBD1. The CDR3 extends over 17 amino acids. CDR1 SGHTA and CDR2 FQGNSA come from the germline V gene. V lost 3 bases to trimming and J lost 3 bases; unmatched junction nucleotides: 12. CDR3 amino acids: CASSLGPGGQGFYEQYF. CDR3 bases: TGTGCCAGCAGCTTGGGTCCAGGGGGACAGGGATTCTACGAGCAGTACTTC. Filled out from reference TRBV7-2 and TRBJ2-7, the complete variable domain reads GAGVSQSPSNKVTEKGKDVELRCDPISGHTALYWYRQSLGQGLEFLIYFQGNSAPDKSGLPSDRFSAERTGGSVSTLTIQRTQQEDSAVYLCASSLGPGGQGFYEQYFGPGTRLTVT.

This chain links TRBV18 with TRBJ1-5; the D is unclear. Trimming left V 3 bases short and J 4 bases short, with 13 bases between. The CDR3 runs 15 residues. CDR1 is KGHSH, CDR2 LQKENI, per germline. The CDR3 reads CASSPIPGPNQPQHF. In DNA, the CDR3 is TGTGCCAGCTCACCGATCCCGGGTCCAAATCAGCCCCAGCATTTT.

The rearrangement uses TRBV30 and TRBJ1-4; D gene ambiguous. The CDR3 loop spans 12 amino acids. V lost 0 bases to trimming and J lost 10 bases, with 9 bases between them. Germline lookup yields CDR1 GTSNPN and CDR2 SVGIG (reference sequence). In nucleotides, the CDR3 is TGTGCCTGGAGTGTGACGCGGGGAAAACTGTTTTTT. Encoded protein: CAWSVTRGKLFF. Combining the CDR3 with reference TRBV30 and TRBJ1-4 gives the whole variable domain SQTIHQWPATLVQPVGSPLSLECTVEGTSNPNLYWYRQAAGRGLQLLFYSVGIGQISSEVPQNLSASRPQDRQFILSSKKLLLSDSGFYLCAWSVTRGKLFFGSGTQLSVL.

This sequence joins TRBV9 and TRBJ1-2, with a weak D call TRBD1 (6 bases). The germline V and J ends were trimmed by 3 bases and 3 bases, with 15 bases remaining between them. This CDR3 is 15 amino acids long. CDR1 and CDR2 (germline): SGDLS, YYNGEE. CDR3 loop: CASSGGPDIYYGYTF. CDR3 nucleotides: TGTGCCAGCAGCGGGGGGCCCGACATCTACTATGGCTACACCTTC.

V is TRBV24-1 and J is TRBJ2-1; a possible D gene is TRBD2 (6 bases). V was pared by 4 bases and J by 4 bases, with 7 bases between. The CDR3 runs to 13 residues. The germline V gene has CDR1 KGHDR and CDR2 SFDVKD. The CDR3 sequence: CATSDGSYNEQFF. The CDR3 region has the DNA TGTGCCACCAGTGACGGGAGTTACAATGAGCAGTTCTTC.

The chain has TRBV2 and TRBJ1-2; D uncertain. The germline gives CDR1 SNHLY, CDR2 FYNNEI. Deletions cut 5 bases from V and 2 bases from J, with 9 bases between. The CDR3 covers 13 residues. The CDR3 DNA reads as TGTGCCAGCAGTCCCGACATAAACTATGGCTACACCTTC. Its translation is CASSPDINYGYTF.

This clone has just a few counts. The chain is built from TRBV6-2 or TRBV6-3 and TRBJ1-1, with 9 bases aligning to TRBD1. This CDR3 contains 16 residues. Germline V lookup: CDR1 MNHEY, CDR2 SVGEGT. The V segment lost 4 bases and the J segment 0 bases; nucleotides outside the gene matches: 6. The CDR3 DNA follows: TGTGCCAGCAGTTTAACAGGGGGCTGGATGAACACTGAAGCTTTCTTT. This gives the protein CASSLTGGWMNTEAFF.

In this sample, this clone turned up many times. J is TRBJ2-1 and V is TRBV24-1; tentatively, D is TRBD2 (6 bases). CDR3 length: 16 residues. Deletions cut 3 bases from V and 7 bases from J, with 18 bases between. CDR1 and CDR2 from the germline V gene are KGHDR and SFDVKD. The CDR3 loop reads CATSDPSASEGNEQFF. In DNA form, the CDR3 reads TGTGCCACCAGTGATCCCTCGGCTAGCGAAGGGAATGAGCAGTTCTTC.

This sequence joins TRBV27 and TRBJ2-2; D is possibly TRBD1 (6 bases). This CDR3 comprises 14 residues. The germline gives CDR1 MNHEY, CDR2 SMNVEV (reference sequence). The V end lost 8 bases, the J end lost 3 bases, and 13 bases lay between the germline ends. The DNA for the CDR3 is TGTGCCAGCGGGGTGTACAGGGACACCGGGGAGCTGTTTTTT. Amino acids: CASGVYRDTGELFF.

This sequence joins TRBV7-3 and TRBJ2-1, with TRBD2 identical over 7 bases. The CDR3 is 15 amino acids. Germline lookup yields CDR1 SGHTA and CDR2 FQGTGA. Germline trimming cut 5 bases from V and 8 bases from J; bases unmatched to any gene: 12. The CDR3, as DNA: TGTGCCAGCAGCCGGGGGTTAGGGCGGGAGCATGAGCAGTTCTTC. Protein sequence: CASSRGLGREHEQFF.

The chain carries TRBV7-9 and TRBJ2-7; D may be TRBD2 (6 bases). The CDR3 runs to 12 residues. V was clipped by 5 bases and J by 6 bases, with 11 bases between them. Germline lookup yields CDR1 SEHNR and CDR2 FQNEAQ (reference sequence). The CDR3 DNA follows: TGTGCCAGCAGCCTTACTAGCTCCGAGCAGTACTTC. Its protein is CASSLTSSEQYF.

The rearrangement joins TRBV2 to TRBJ1-2, with 7 positions matching TRBD1. The V segment lost 8 bases and the J segment 4 bases; nucleotides outside the gene matches: 10. This CDR3 has 14 residues. Germline V CDR1 and CDR2: SNHLY, FYNNEI. CDR3 in amino acids: CASSLDRAGYGYTF. The CDR3, as DNA: TGTGCCAGCTCCCTAGACAGGGCGGGCTATGGCTACACCTTC.

This clone was observed a single time. The chain recombines TRBV7-2 with TRBJ2-1; D unresolved. CDR3 length equals 13 residues. V gave up 3 bases and J gave up 10 bases, with 13 bases separating them. CDR1 is SGHTA, CDR2 FQGNSA, per germline. The CDR3 sequence: CASSLDPLGEQFF. CDR3 nucleotides: TGTGCCAGCAGCTTGGATCCTTTGGGCGAGCAGTTCTTC. Combining the CDR3 with reference TRBV7-2 and TRBJ2-1 gives the whole variable domain GAGVSQSPSNKVTEKGKDVELRCDPISGHTALYWYRQSLGQGLEFLIYFQGNSAPDKSGLPSDRFSAERTGGSVSTLTIQRTQQEDSAVYLCASSLDPLGEQFFGPGTRLTVL.

This clone showed up just once. CDR3 amino acids: CASSVSSRNEQFF. In DNA, the CDR3 is TGTGCCAGCAGCGTTTCCAGTCGCAATGAGCAGTTCTTC. The rearrangement links TRBV11-2 to TRBJ2-1; the D is unclear. Trimming shortened V by 5 bases and J by 6 bases, and 11 bases separated the two germline ends. Germline V gene sequence: CDR1 SGHAT, CDR2 FQNNGV. The CDR3 runs 13 residues.

The V gene is TRBV4-2, the J gene TRBJ1-1; 8 bases are shared with TRBD1. The V segment lost 4 bases and the J segment 4 bases; nucleotides outside the gene matches: 11. The CDR3 is 16 residues long. In germline, CDR1 is LGHNA, CDR2 YNFKEQ. CDR3 loop: CASSPSGGWWGTEAFF. As DNA, the CDR3 is TGTGCCAGCAGCCCTTCAGGGGGCTGGTGGGGCACTGAAGCTTTCTTT.

The V and J genes are TRBV7-6 and TRBJ2-7; the match to TRBD2 covers 10 bases. V lost 5 bases to trimming and J lost 3 bases; unmatched junction nucleotides: 7. The CDR3 totals 15 residues. Germline V gene data show CDR1 as SGHVS and CDR2 as FNYEAQ. CDR3 sequence (DNA): TGTGCCAGCAGCGCCTCTAGCGGGAGTGTCTACGAGCAGTACTTC. It specifies CASSASSGSVYEQYF.

The chain recombines TRBV7-7 with TRBJ2-1, with 8 bases that match TRBD2. J gave up 6 bases and V 0 bases, and 7 bases lay outside the gene matches. Germline CDR1 is SSHAT and CDR2 is FNYEAQ (reference sequence). CDR3 length: 16 amino acids. The CDR3 loop reads CASSLAERELGNEQFF. DNA for the CDR3: TGTGCCAGCAGCTTAGCGGAGCGGGAGCTAGGCAATGAGCAGTTCTTC.

This clone was observed a single time. This chain connects TRBV5-1 to TRBJ2-1; 8 bases line up with TRBD1. The ends lost 0 bases at V and 7 bases at J; junction bases unmatched: 3. The CDR3 covers 14 residues. CDR1 and CDR2 from the germline V gene are SGHRS and YFSETQ. The chain's CDR3 is CASSLGQGMNEQFF. As DNA, the CDR3 is TGCGCCAGCAGCTTGGGACAGGGGATGAATGAGCAGTTCTTC.